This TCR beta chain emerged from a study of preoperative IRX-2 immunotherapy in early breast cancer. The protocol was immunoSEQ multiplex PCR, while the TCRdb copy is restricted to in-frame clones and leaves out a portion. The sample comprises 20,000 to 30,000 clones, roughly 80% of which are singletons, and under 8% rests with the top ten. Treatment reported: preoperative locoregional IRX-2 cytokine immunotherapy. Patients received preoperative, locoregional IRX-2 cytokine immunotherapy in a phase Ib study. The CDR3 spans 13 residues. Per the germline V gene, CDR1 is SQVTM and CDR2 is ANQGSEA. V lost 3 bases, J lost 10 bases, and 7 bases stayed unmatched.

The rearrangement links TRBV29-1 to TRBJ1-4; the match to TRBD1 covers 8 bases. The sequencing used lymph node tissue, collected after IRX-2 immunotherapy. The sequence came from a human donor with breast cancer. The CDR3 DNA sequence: TGCAGCGTTGAGACGACAGGGGAAAGAAAACTGTTTTTT. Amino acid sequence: CSVETTGERKLFF.